One and the same sample provided the 3 T cell receptor beta chains below, sequenced in a study of T cell repertoires in cytomegalovirus infection (dated by TCRdb to the late 2010s). The treatment or condition label of this sample denotes: in vitro stimulation with specific CMV peptide epitopes to enrich CMV-specific T cells. Their target antigens are unknown. These reads were obtained on an Illumina HiSeq 1500. TCRdb itself trimmed the public reads at Q25 with fastp, ran MiXCR and retained productive beta chains. Every distinct CDR3 protein forms one entry, paired with its most common genes and DNA. A total of approximately 600,000 distinct CDR3 sequences appear in this sample, roughly 43% of them only once. In total, the top ten clones hold 40% to 60% of the sample. The material sequenced was cultured PBMCs, taken from culture after CMV antigen stimulation. These receptors originate from a human donor in good health (CMV status not recorded). Some clones in this sample may be carry-over from other donors' samples.

This clonotype was counted at least ten times. V usage is TRBV7-2 and J usage is TRBJ2-5, with a weak D call TRBD2 (6 bases). The germline CDR1 and CDR2 sequences are SGHTA and FQGNSA. The CDR3 consists of 14 residues. The V gene lost 4 bases and the J gene lost 0 bases, with 9 bases spanning the gap. CDR3 residues: CASSSTSNQETQYF. The CDR3 DNA reads TGTGCCAGCAGCTCCACTAGCAACCAAGAGACCCAGTACTTC.

The chain is built from TRBV11-2 and TRBJ1-1; D is undetermined. This CDR3 has 15 residues. Germline V lookup: CDR1 SGHAT, CDR2 FQNNGV. V was cut by 0 bases and J by 0 bases, with 8 bases left in between. The CDR3 DNA reads TGTGCCAGCAGCTTAGAGCAGGCAATGAACACTGAAGCTTTCTTT. Its protein product is CASSLEQAMNTEAFF.

J is TRBJ2-3 and V is TRBV20-1; D might be TRBD2 (6 bases). Per germline, CDR1 DFQATT and CDR2 SNEGSKA (reference sequence). The CDR3 covers 14 residues. Trimming removed 8 bases from V and 0 bases from J, with 15 bases in between. CDR3 DNA sequence: TGCAGTCCATTGGACGGGACTAGCACAGATACGCAGTATTTT. Translated, it gives CSPLDGTSTDTQYF.